Listed here are 27 T cell receptor beta chains from one sample, sequenced in a study of shared clonotypes between healthy human individuals. Assay: immunoSEQ multiplex PCR; the TCRdb copy retains only in-frame clones and omits some. Here the sample spans about 2.3 million clones, approximately 93% being singletons. Sequencing was carried out using naive CD4+ T cells from PBMCs. Subset reported: CD45RA+ positively selected. Every receptor here comes from a man between 18 and 29 years old in good health. Some clones in this sample may be carry-over from other donors' samples.

The chain employs TRBV29-1 and TRBJ2-3; 9 nucleotides match TRBD1. V shed 7 bases and J 2 bases; nucleotides not matched to a gene: 10. The CDR3 is 15 residues long. Germline assignment: CDR1 SQVTM and CDR2 ANQGSEA. The CDR3 reads CSAGTGNGVTDTQYF. The CDR3 nucleotides read TGCAGCGCCGGGACAGGGAACGGAGTCACAGATACGCAGTATTTT.

The gene calls are TRBV5-5 and TRBJ2-5; TRBD2 might be the D (5 bases). This CDR3 is built from 16 residues. Germline V gives CDR1 SGHKS, CDR2 YYEKEE (reference sequence). The V end was cut by 6 bases, the J end by 2 bases, with 20 bases between. CDR3 bases: TGTGCCAGCACCATACAACCTAGCCCTTCTCAAGAGACCCAGTACTTC. Translation gives CASTIQPSPSQETQYF.

The V call is TRBV4-2, the J call TRBJ2-1; TRBD2 agrees at 7 bases. Unmatched junction bases numbered 6, after V lost 1 base and J lost 0 bases. The CDR3 spans 17 residues. Germline lookup yields CDR1 LGHNA and CDR2 YNFKEQ. CDR3 sequence: CASSQVSAGSSYNEQFF. The CDR3 DNA reads as TGTGCCAGCAGCCAAGTATCAGCGGGAAGCTCCTACAATGAGCAGTTCTTC.

As to this clone: The sample carries other DNA sequences with the same CDR3. The rearrangement uses TRBV5-1 and TRBJ2-1; D is perhaps TRBD1 (6 bases). Germline CDR1 and CDR2: SGHRS and YFSETQ. Deletions cut 1 base from V and 7 bases from J, with 15 bases between. The CDR3 sequence is 15 residues long. This CDR3 is CASSLSGQGLNEQFF. CDR3 bases: TGCGCCAGCAGCTTGTCGGGACAAGGGCTTAATGAGCAGTTCTTC. Full variable domain (rest looked up from reference TRBV5-1 and TRBJ2-1): KAGVTQTPRYLIKTRGQQVTLSCSPISGHRSVSWYQQTPGQGLQFLFEYFSETQRNKGNFPGRFSGRQFSNSRSEMNVSTLELGDSALYLCASSLSGQGLNEQFFGPGTRLTVL.

This clone was picked up one time. The genes are TRBV2 and TRBJ2-7; D is undetermined. Trimming left V 5 bases short and J 7 bases short, with 9 bases between. CDR1 is SNHLY and CDR2 is FYNNEI in the germline V gene. This CDR3 comprises 11 residues. CDR3 sequence: CASSPAREQYF. The CDR3 coding sequence is TGTGCCAGCAGTCCTGCGAGAGAGCAGTACTTC.

A few counts support this clone. The chain uses TRBV14 and TRBJ1-5; D remains unclear. CDR3 length: 14 residues. Deletions cut 6 bases from V and 0 bases from J, with 9 bases between. Germline-derived CDR1 and CDR2 are SGHDN and FVKESK. CDR3 DNA: TGTGCCAGCAGTCCGAGTTATAGCAATCAGCCCCAGCATTTT. Its translation: CASSPSYSNQPQHF.

The chain joins TRBV5-1 to TRBJ1-1, with D perhaps matching TRBD1 (5 bases). The germline V gene has CDR1 SGHRS and CDR2 YFSETQ. V gave up 5 bases and J gave up 10 bases, with 21 bases separating them. CDR3 length: 14 amino acids. CDR3 nucleotide sequence: TGCGCCAGCAGTCCAGCCCATAGAGGGGAAGGAGCTTTCTTT. This sequence encodes CASSPAHRGEGAFF.

V and J are TRBV7-2 and TRBJ1-1; D might be TRBD1 (6 bases). This CDR3 has 16 residues. In germline, CDR1 is SGHTA, CDR2 FQGNSA. The V and J ends lost 3 bases and 0 bases respectively, with 14 bases between them. The CDR3 region is CASSLIQGRLNTEAFF. DNA for the CDR3: TGTGCCAGCAGCTTGATCCAGGGGCGATTGAACACTGAAGCTTTCTTT.

About this clone itself: The sample has other DNA sequences that encode this CDR3 too. V usage is TRBV6-1 and J usage is TRBJ1-3, with no clear D. The CDR3 loop spans 13 amino acids. The germline CDR1 and CDR2 sequences are MNHNS and SASEGT. Trimming cost V 3 bases and J 4 bases, with 7 bases left between them. Written as DNA, the CDR3 is TGTGCCAGCAGTGAGAGGATAGGAAACACCATATATTTT. Translation gives CASSERIGNTIYF.

The chain links TRBV11-2 to TRBJ2-1, with 11 bases identical to TRBD2. Germline-derived CDR1 and CDR2 are SGHAT and FQNNGV. Germline trimming cut 5 bases from V and 4 bases from J; bases unmatched to any gene: 4. This CDR3 has 15 amino acids. Here the CDR3 reads CASSRWTSGYNEQFF. The DNA for the CDR3 is TGTGCCAGCAGCCGATGGACTAGCGGGTACAATGAGCAGTTCTTC.

This chain uses TRBV6-6 with TRBJ2-1; D is possibly TRBD1 (5 bases). The V gene's germline CDR1 is MNHNY and CDR2 SVGAGI (reference sequence). Trimming left V 2 bases short and J 10 bases short, with 9 bases between. This CDR3 spans 12 amino acids. CDR3 nucleotides: TGTGCCAGCAGTTACGCACAGGAGGAGCAGTTCTTC. Encoded protein: CASSYAQEEQFF.

CDR3: CASTRPENSYNEQFF. CDR3 sequence (DNA): TGCGCCAGCACACGCCCTGAGAATTCCTACAATGAGCAGTTCTTC. The chain is built from TRBV5-1 and TRBJ2-1; D ambiguous. The CDR3 is 15 amino acids. Germline values: CDR1 SGHRS, CDR2 YFSETQ. The V and J ends lost 6 bases and 1 base respectively, with 14 bases between them.

The rearrangement joins TRBV4-2 to TRBJ2-2; TRBD1 matches 9 bases. Germline values: CDR1 LGHNA, CDR2 YNFKEQ. CDR3 size: 14 residues. With V trimmed by 1 base and J by 8 bases, 2 bases remained unmatched. The CDR3 DNA follows: TGTGCCAGCAGCCAAGGGACAGGGGAAGGGGAGCTGTTTTTT. This codes for CASSQGTGEGELFF.

The V and J genes are TRBV18 and TRBJ2-1, with 10 bases matching TRBD1. The trim removed 9 bases at V and 7 bases at J, leaving 12 bases unmatched. The CDR3 is made up of 15 amino acids. The germline CDR1 and CDR2 sequences are KGHSH and LQKENI. CDR3 in DNA: TGTGCCAGTCAATCCGGGACAGGGGTTTTGAATGAGCAGTTCTTC. Encoded protein: CASQSGTGVLNEQFF.

About this clone itself: Additional DNA sequences in this sample encode the identical CDR3. The chain links TRBV18 to TRBJ2-5, with TRBD1 identical over 7 bases. CDR1 and CDR2 from the germline V gene are KGHSH and LQKENI. Losses at the gene ends were 4 bases for V and 1 base for J; bases not matched to a gene: 3. This CDR3 contains 14 residues. DNA of the CDR3: TGTGCCAGCTCACTCGGGACAGCCCAAGAGACCCAGTACTTC. This gives the protein CASSLGTAQETQYF.

V and J are TRBV15 and TRBJ1-3; D might be TRBD1 (5 bases). This CDR3 region has 19 residues. The V end lost 3 bases, the J end lost 0 bases, and 21 bases lay between the germline ends. Germline-derived CDR1 and CDR2 are LNHNV and YYDKDF (reference sequence). CDR3 amino acids: CATSRKGGQGSLSGNTIYF. Written as DNA, the CDR3 is TGTGCCACCAGCAGGAAAGGAGGTCAGGGCAGCCTCTCTGGAAACACCATATATTTT.

This chain connects TRBV2 to TRBJ2-7; 7 nucleotides agree with TRBD1. The CDR3 runs 16 residues. Germline assignment: CDR1 SNHLY and CDR2 FYNNEI. With V trimmed by 3 bases and J by 3 bases, 11 bases remained unmatched. CDR3 amino acids: CASSEGTGAPNYEQYF. In nucleotides, the CDR3 is TGTGCCAGCAGTGAGGGAACAGGGGCTCCCAACTACGAGCAGTACTTC.

The V gene is TRBV6-6, the J gene TRBJ2-3, with 9 nucleotides matching TRBD2. CDR1 and CDR2 (germline): MNHNY, SVGAGI (reference sequence). V was clipped by 2 bases and J by 3 bases; unmatched bases: 6. This CDR3 contains 16 residues. This CDR3 reads CASSYRPAGGTDTQYF. CDR3 nucleotide sequence: TGTGCCAGCAGTTACCGCCCAGCGGGAGGTACAGATACGCAGTATTTT.

The chain is built from TRBV27 and TRBJ2-2; TRBD2 matches 7 bases. Per the germline V gene, CDR1 is MNHEY and CDR2 is SMNVEV (reference sequence). CDR3 size: 17 residues. The trim removed 5 bases at V and 6 bases at J, leaving 15 bases unmatched. Here the CDR3 reads CASSQNSGTIMAGELFF. DNA for the CDR3: TGTGCCAGCAGTCAAAATTCCGGGACTATTATGGCCGGGGAGCTGTTTTTT.

J is TRBJ2-7 and V is TRBV9, with no clear D. Germline-derived CDR1 and CDR2 are SGDLS and YYNGEE. V was pared by 3 bases and J by 3 bases, with 16 bases between. The CDR3 runs to 15 residues. As DNA, the CDR3 is TGTGCCAGCAGCGCCGGGCCTTTTTCCATCTACGAGCAGTACTTC. As protein: CASSAGPFSIYEQYF.

This clone was observed once. Other DNA sequences of this sample code for an identical CDR3. The chain has TRBV28 and TRBJ2-1, with D unresolved. This CDR3 contains 12 residues. Trimming pared 1 base from V and 5 bases from J, leaving 3 bases between. The germline V gene has CDR1 MDHEN and CDR2 SYDVKM. CDR3 in DNA: TGTGCCAGCAGTTTATTACACAATGAGCAGTTCTTC. Translated, it gives CASSLLHNEQFF. Filled out from reference TRBV28 and TRBJ2-1, the complete variable domain reads DVKVTQSSRYLVKRTGEKVFLECVQDMDHENMFWYRQDPGLGLRLIYFSYDVKMKEKGDIPEGYSVSREKKERFSLILESASTNQTSMYLCASSLLHNEQFFGPGTRLTVL.

V and J are TRBV15 and TRBJ1-1; D remains ambiguous. V was trimmed by 7 bases and J by 1 base, leaving 10 bases between them. The length of the CDR3 is 13 residues. The V gene's germline CDR1 is LNHNV and CDR2 YYDKDF (reference sequence). CDR3 sequence: CATTVIPNTEAFF. For the CDR3, the DNA is TGTGCCACCACCGTTATCCCGAACACTGAAGCTTTCTTT.

In nucleotides, the CDR3 is TGCGCCAGCAGCCAAGACTCGAGGCCAGGGGGGGGAAAACTGTTTTTT. Amino acid sequence: CASSQDSRPGGGKLFF. The chain has TRBV4-3 and TRBJ1-4; TRBD1 agrees at 7 bases. With 0 bases clipped from V and 10 bases from J, the junction kept 11 bases outside the gene matches. CDR1 and CDR2 from the germline V gene are LGHNA and YSLEER. The CDR3 has 16 residues.

The genes are TRBV7-3 and TRBJ2-4; a possible D gene is TRBD1 (7 bases). Per germline, CDR1 SGHTA and CDR2 FQGTGA. V gave up 5 bases and J gave up 2 bases, with 16 bases separating them. CDR3 length: 16 amino acids. The CDR3 nucleotides are TGTGCCAGCAGCCCAGGGGGGACTCGGACCAAAAACATTCAGTACTTC. This translates into CASSPGGTRTKNIQYF. Using reference TRBV7-3 and TRBJ2-4 for the parts outside the CDR3, the full variable domain is GAGVSQTPSNKVTEKGKYVELRCDPISGHTALYWYRQSLGQGPEFLIYFQGTGAADDSGLPNDRFFAVRPEGSVSTLKIQRTERGDSAVYLCASSPGGTRTKNIQYFGAGTRLSVL.

J is TRBJ2-7 and V is TRBV11-2, with 7 nucleotides matching TRBD1. With 6 bases clipped from V and 6 bases from J, the junction kept 14 bases outside the gene matches. CDR1 and CDR2 (germline): SGHAT, FQNNGV. The CDR3 totals 15 residues. The CDR3 loop is CASRRVQGRVGEQYF. DNA of the CDR3: TGTGCCAGCAGGAGAGTACAGGGGAGAGTCGGCGAGCAGTACTTC.

V and J are TRBV14 and TRBJ2-2; D not resolved. Germline CDR1 SGHDN, CDR2 FVKESK. Deletions cut 1 base from V and 1 base from J, with 10 bases between. The CDR3 spans 16 residues. CDR3 loop: CASSQGRTWNTGELFF. The CDR3 DNA sequence: TGTGCCAGCAGCCAAGGTCGGACCTGGAACACCGGGGAGCTGTTTTTT. Together with reference TRBV14 and TRBJ2-2, the CDR3 gives the full variable domain: EAGVTQFPSHSVIEKGQTVTLRCDPISGHDNLYWYRRVMGKEIKFLLHFVKESKQDESGMPNNRFLAERTGGTYSTLKVQPAELEDSGVYFCASSQGRTWNTGELFFGEGSRLTVL.

CDR3 in DNA: TGTGCCAGCAGTTTGTTAGCGGGAACCTCCTACAATGAGCAGTTCTTC. Protein sequence: CASSLLAGTSYNEQFF. The chain employs TRBV2 and TRBJ2-1; 8 bases match TRBD2. J gave up 0 bases and V 5 bases, and 6 bases lay outside the gene matches. The CDR3 runs to 16 residues. The germline gives CDR1 SNHLY, CDR2 FYNNEI.